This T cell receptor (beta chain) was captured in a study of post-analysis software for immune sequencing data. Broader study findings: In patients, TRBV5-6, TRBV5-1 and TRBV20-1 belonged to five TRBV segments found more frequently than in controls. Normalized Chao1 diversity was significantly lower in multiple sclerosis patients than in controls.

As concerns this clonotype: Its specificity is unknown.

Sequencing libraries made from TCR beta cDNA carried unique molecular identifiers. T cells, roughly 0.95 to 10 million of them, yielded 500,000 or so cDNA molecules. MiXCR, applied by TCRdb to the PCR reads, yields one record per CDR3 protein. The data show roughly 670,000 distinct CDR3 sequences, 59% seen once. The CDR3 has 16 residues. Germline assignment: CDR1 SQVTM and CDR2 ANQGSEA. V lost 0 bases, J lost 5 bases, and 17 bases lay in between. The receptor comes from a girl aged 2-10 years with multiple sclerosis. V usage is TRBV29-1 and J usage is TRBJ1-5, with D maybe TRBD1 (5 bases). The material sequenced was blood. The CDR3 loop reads CSVEEEARVLYQPQHF. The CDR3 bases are TGCAGCGTTGAAGAAGAGGCCAGGGTCCTGTATCAGCCCCAGCATTTT.